The TCR beta chain described here comes from a study of vaccination and CD4 T cells after COVID-19. Only a few counts were recorded for this clonotype. What it recognizes is unknown. Cultured CD4+ T-cell DNA underwent Oncomine TCR Beta short-read sequencing. TCRdb reprocessed the PCR reads via MiXCR and lists one record per CDR3 protein. Seen here are around 14,000 distinct CDR3 sequences, 20% to 25% observed once, and the top ten hold 15% to 20%. Treatment meaning: roughly ten-day PBMC culture with coronavirus spike peptide pools or control peptides (ViraFEST assay). CDR1 and CDR2 from the germline V gene are MNHNS and SASEGT. CDR3 length equals 11 residues. Between the trimmed V and J ends, which lost 6 bases and 8 bases, there was a span of 8 bases.

The chain joins TRBV6-1 to TRBJ2-4; D is unresolved. Source: CD4+ T cells from blood, cultured in vitro, taken after SARS-CoV-2 vaccination. This sequence was found in a human donor who had recovered from COVID-19. CDR3 region: CASSLTDIQYF. In DNA form, the CDR3 reads TGTGCCAGCAGCCTCACCGACATTCAGTACTTC.